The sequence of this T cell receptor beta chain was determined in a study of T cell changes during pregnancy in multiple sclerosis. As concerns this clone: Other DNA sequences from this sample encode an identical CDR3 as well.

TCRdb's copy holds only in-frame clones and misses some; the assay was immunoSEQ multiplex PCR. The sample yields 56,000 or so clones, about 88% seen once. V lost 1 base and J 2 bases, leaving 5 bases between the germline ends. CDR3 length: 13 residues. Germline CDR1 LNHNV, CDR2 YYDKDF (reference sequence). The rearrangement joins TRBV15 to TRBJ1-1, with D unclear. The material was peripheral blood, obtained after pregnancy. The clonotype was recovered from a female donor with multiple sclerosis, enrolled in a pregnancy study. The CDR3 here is CATSRAVNTEAFF. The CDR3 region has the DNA TGTGCCACCAGCAGAGCCGTTAACACTGAAGCTTTCTTT.